One sample yielded the 21 T cell receptor beta chains listed below, sequenced in a study of blood T cell repertoires in COVID-19 (TCRdb year 2020). Library preparation employed the immunoSEQ multiplex PCR assay. Drawn from immuneACCESS, this table holds only the in-frame rearrangements with V and J called that TCRdb kept. Clones are partly lost; checked studies trace under half to an unresolved V gene and leave the rest unexplained. The sample table records about 340,000 clones; around 83% of these occur just once. Jointly, the top ten make up under 3% of the sample. Sequenced input: peripheral blood. These receptors came from a man aged 25 to 40 with active or convalescent COVID-19.

This clone has a handful of counts. This rearrangement joins TRBV7-3 to TRBJ2-1, with 10 bases matching TRBD2. In germline, CDR1 is SGHTA, CDR2 FQGTGA. CDR3 length: 15 amino acids. Trimming took 10 bases from V and 2 from J; bases not matched to a gene: 8. The CDR3 coding sequence is TGTGCCACCTCCGAAGCGGGGGGGCCCTACAATGAGCAGTTCTTC. Encoded protein: CATSEAGGPYNEQFF.

This rearrangement joins TRBV11-1 to TRBJ2-7; 7 positions match TRBD1. Germline V gene sequence: CDR1 SGHAT, CDR2 FQDESV (reference sequence). V was pared by 1 base and J by 3 bases, with 3 bases of the junction left unmatched. CDR3 size: 14 residues. DNA for the CDR3: TGTGCCAGCAGCTTAGATTCAGGGGGCTACGAGCAGTACTTC. It yields the protein CASSLDSGGYEQYF.

The rearrangement joins TRBV29-1 to TRBJ2-7; 8 bases are shared with TRBD1. There are 14 residues in the CDR3. V dropped 2 bases and J dropped 5; count of bases not matched to a gene: 8. From germline, CDR1 is SQVTM and CDR2 ANQGSEA. CDR3 DNA sequence: TGCAGCGTTGAAAGGGGGGACAGGCCCGACGAGCAGTACTTC. Translating gives CSVERGDRPDEQYF.

The chain combines TRBV2 with TRBJ1-2, with D perhaps TRBD1 (6 bases). Looked up from germline, CDR1 is SNHLY and CDR2 is FYNNEI. V was pared by 3 bases and J by 6 bases, with 8 bases between. This CDR3 region has 12 residues. This chain's CDR3 is CASSDAGDGYTF. The CDR3 DNA sequence: TGTGCCAGCAGTGATGCAGGGGATGGCTACACCTTC.

In this sample, this clone turned up once. The chain links TRBV19 to TRBJ1-2, with 7 nucleotides matching TRBD1. The CDR3 consists of 14 residues. Germline V gene sequence: CDR1 LNHDA, CDR2 SQIVND (reference sequence). V lost 3 bases, J lost 4 bases, and 5 bases stayed unmatched. Here the CDR3 reads CASSIQTGPYGYTF. The CDR3 DNA follows: TGTGCCAGTAGTATCCAGACAGGGCCCTATGGCTACACCTTC.

The genes are TRBV6-5 and TRBJ1-2; tentatively, D is TRBD1 (5 bases). CDR1 MNHEY and CDR2 SVGAGI come from the germline V gene. V was clipped by 3 bases and J by 3 bases, with 8 bases between them. This CDR3 region has 13 residues. Here the CDR3 DNA reads TGTGCCAGCAGTTATGACAGAGACTATGGCTACACCTTC. It specifies CASSYDRDYGYTF.

This clone has just a few counts. The genes are TRBV28 and TRBJ1-4; weak D call: TRBD1 (5 bases). This CDR3 has 15 residues. Between the trimmed V and J ends, which lost 5 bases and 8 bases, there was a span of 18 bases. CDR1 is MDHEN, CDR2 SYDVKM, per germline. CDR3 nucleotides: TGTGCCAGCAGTCCCTCCACAGGCTCTCAAGAAAAACTGTTTTTT. This translates into CASSPSTGSQEKLFF.

The V and J genes are TRBV5-6 and TRBJ2-1, with a tentative D call TRBD1 (6 bases). Germline V lookup: CDR1 SGHDT, CDR2 YYEEEE. V was cut by 4 bases and J by 0 bases, with 8 bases left in between. The CDR3 has 14 amino acids. The DNA of the CDR3 is TGTGCCAGCAGCGCAGGGGTCTCCTACAATGAGCAGTTCTTC. This codes for CASSAGVSYNEQFF.

Comment on this clone: Additional DNA sequences in this sample encode the identical CDR3. V is TRBV12-3 or TRBV12-4 and J is TRBJ1-1; D is ambiguous. CDR3 length: 13 amino acids. V shed 6 bases and J shed 4 bases, with 12 bases lying between them. CDR3 region: CASSFGRGTEAFF. DNA for the CDR3: TGTGCCAGCAGCTTCGGCCGAGGCACTGAAGCTTTCTTT.

The V and J genes are TRBV28 and TRBJ1-4; a weak D match, TRBD1 (6 bases). This CDR3 is 14 amino acids long. The V and J ends lost 6 bases and 8 bases respectively, with 16 bases between them. The germline V gene has CDR1 MDHEN and CDR2 SYDVKM. CDR3 residues: CASRSSGDGEKLFF. CDR3 nucleotide sequence: TGTGCCAGCAGGTCTTCAGGGGACGGCGAAAAACTGTTTTTT.

The sample holds one count of this clone. The chain employs TRBV7-9 and TRBJ2-7; 9 bases match TRBD1. The CDR3 extends over 12 amino acids. V trimming: 5 bases; J trimming: 6 bases; junction bases outside the gene matches: 2. Germline CDR1 is SEHNR and CDR2 is FQNEAQ (reference sequence). Written as DNA, the CDR3 is TGTGCCAGCAGCCGACAGGGGGGCGAGCAGTACTTC. Amino acid sequence: CASSRQGGEQYF.

The V call is TRBV11-3, the J call TRBJ2-3, with 9 bases fitting TRBD2. CDR1 and CDR2 (germline): SGHNT, YENEEA. V trimming: 5 bases; J trimming: 4 bases; junction bases outside the gene matches: 7. This CDR3 comprises 15 residues. CDR3 sequence (DNA): TGTGCCAGCAGCCCGGGACTAGCAGGGGCAGATACGCAGTATTTT. Amino acids: CASSPGLAGADTQYF.

Here the CDR3 DNA reads TGCAGCGTTGGACAGGGGAGGGAGCAGTACTTC. It is translated as CSVGQGREQYF. The chain combines TRBV29-1 with TRBJ2-7; 8 bases fit TRBD1. Unmatched junction bases numbered 3, after V lost 4 bases and J lost 7 bases. Germline V gives CDR1 SQVTM, CDR2 ANQGSEA. This CDR3 region has 11 residues.

The chain employs TRBV9 and TRBJ1-1, with 8 bases lining up with TRBD1. The CDR3 is made up of 12 amino acids. Germline CDR1 and CDR2: SGDLS and YYNGEE. The trim removed 3 bases at V and 8 bases at J, leaving 3 bases unmatched. The CDR3 is CASSGQGSEAFF. CDR3 sequence (DNA): TGTGCCAGCAGCGGACAGGGGAGCGAAGCTTTCTTT.

The chain joins TRBV6-5 to TRBJ2-2, with 8 positions matching TRBD2. Germline V gene data show CDR1 as MNHEY and CDR2 as SVGAGI. With 6 bases clipped from V and 0 bases from J, the junction kept 3 bases outside the gene matches. This CDR3 is built from 15 residues. CDR3: CASSLGLANTGELFF. In DNA, the CDR3 is TGTGCCAGCAGCCTGGGACTAGCGAACACCGGGGAGCTGTTTTTT.

There are many counts of this clone. V gene TRBV7-2 combines with J gene TRBJ2-7; TRBD2 agrees at 8 bases. Per germline, CDR1 SGHTA and CDR2 FQGNSA. CDR3 length: 15 residues. The V segment lost 1 base and the J segment 0 bases; nucleotides outside the gene matches: 2. CDR3 region: CASSLESGSSYEQYF. CDR3 DNA sequence: TGTGCCAGCAGCTTAGAAAGCGGGAGCTCCTACGAGCAGTACTTC.

The chain links TRBV25-1 to TRBJ2-1, with D maybe TRBD2 (6 bases). The CDR3 is 15 amino acids. Trimming left V 4 bases short and J 7 bases short, with 17 bases between. The germline V gene encodes CDR1 MGHDK and CDR2 SYGVNS. The CDR3 DNA follows: TGTGCCAGCAGTGGACTTTGGGACTTAAGGAATGAGCAGTTCTTC. Translation: CASSGLWDLRNEQFF.

V and J are TRBV3-1 (or the pseudogene TRBV3-2) and TRBJ2-1; a weak D match, TRBD2 (6 bases). Per the germline V gene, CDR1 is LGHDT and CDR2 is YNNKEL (reference sequence). The CDR3 has 14 amino acids. V was cut by 4 bases and J by 9 bases, with 16 bases left in between. In DNA form, the CDR3 reads TGTGCCAGCAGCCCGAACGGCGGGGATGGTGAGCAGTTCTTC. Its protein product is CASSPNGGDGEQFF.

The chain links TRBV27 to TRBJ2-7; D perhaps matches TRBD2 (6 bases). V lost 2 bases and J lost 2, with 13 bases in between. Per the germline V gene, CDR1 is MNHEY and CDR2 is SMNVEV (reference sequence). The CDR3 runs 15 residues. For the CDR3, the DNA is TGTGCCAGCAGTTTAGGGGACTTTCCAGCCTACGAGCAGTACTTC. Translation gives CASSLGDFPAYEQYF.

This clone came up once. The junction does not match germline at one end; this may be a read error. The chain's CDR3 is CASSLAAVSDQPQHF. CDR3 nucleotides: TGTGCCAGCAGCTTAGCGGCGGTTAGCGATCAGCCCCAGCATTTT. The V and J genes are TRBV7-2 and TRBJ1-5; no reliable D call. This CDR3 region has 15 residues. The germline V gene has CDR1 SGHTA and CDR2 FQGNSA.

A single count supports this clone. The chain recombines TRBV18 with TRBJ2-7, with D tentatively TRBD1 (5 bases). Deletions cut 2 bases from V and 5 bases from J, with 10 bases between. The length of the CDR3 is 13 residues. Germline V gene data show CDR1 as KGHSH and CDR2 as LQKENI. For the CDR3, the DNA is TGTGCCAGCTCACCAGCAGGGTTGGACGAGCAGTACTTC. Amino acid sequence: CASSPAGLDEQYF.